This TCR beta chain was sequenced for a study of cytomegalovirus exposure and HLA in healthy donors. Findings and caveats of the study: Associated with cytomegalovirus, according to the listing, were 164 TCR beta chains. In vitro testing confirmed a few CMV-associated chains as specific for CMV antigens. Relative to equally common others, HLA-associated TCR beta chains showed greater clonal expansion in a later analysis. Rare TCR sequences predominated, though certain public TCRs were found in many donors.

This CDR3 is 19 amino acids long. Trimming stripped 4 bases from V and 2 bases from J, with 26 bases between. Germline V CDR1 and CDR2: MNHGY, SVAAGI. With respect to this clone: The antigen is unknown.

With 60 Vbeta and 13 Jbeta primers, the PCR was carried out. The assay was immunoSEQ multiplex PCR, and TCRdb's table has in-frame clones only and misses some. The sample contains around 200,000 clones, about 80% of which appear only once. This TCR came from a woman aged 40 to 50 in good health and CMV-seronegative. The J gene is TRBJ2-5, the V gene TRBV6-9; D might be TRBD1 (8 bases). Sequenced: PBMCs. The CDR3 sequence is CASSSWAGAGTGAQETQYF. DNA of the CDR3: TGTGCCAGCAGTTCCTGGGCGGGGGCGGGGACAGGAGCTCAAGAGACCCAGTACTTC.